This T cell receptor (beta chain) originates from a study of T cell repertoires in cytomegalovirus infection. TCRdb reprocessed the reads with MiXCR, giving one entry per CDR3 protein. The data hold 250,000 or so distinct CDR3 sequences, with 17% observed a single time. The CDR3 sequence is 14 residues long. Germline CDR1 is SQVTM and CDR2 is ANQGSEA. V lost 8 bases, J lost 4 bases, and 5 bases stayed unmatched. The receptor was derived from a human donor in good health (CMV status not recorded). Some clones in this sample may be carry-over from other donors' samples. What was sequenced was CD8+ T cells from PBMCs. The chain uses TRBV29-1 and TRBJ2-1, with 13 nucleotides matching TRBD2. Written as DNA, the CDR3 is TGCAGCCACTCGACTAGCGGGGGGTACAATGAGCAGTTCTTC. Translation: CSHSTSGGYNEQFF.